A selection of T cell receptor beta chains follows, all from one sample in a study of early T cells in non-severe SARS-CoV-2 infection. MiXCR was run by TCRdb on the 5' RACE reads, yielding one entry per CDR3 protein. The table has around 75,000 distinct CDR3 sequences, 9.5% seen once. What was sequenced was whole blood. Receptor source: an adult who was a healthcare worker with PCR-confirmed SARS-CoV-2 infection or an uninfected control (not recorded which). Both conserved end residues are part of each CDR3. D genes are given only for firm matches. A row's size may be missing; if present it is once, few, many or a size class.

j_call v_call clone_size d_call cdr3_aa cdr3_nt
TRBJ2-7 TRBV11-3 few - CASSLGVTASYEQYF TGTGCCAGCAGCTTAGGGGTGACAGCCTCCTACGAGCAGTACTTC
TRBJ2-5 TRBV7-2 few - CASSRDRQETQYF TGTGCCAGCAGCCGAGACAGACAAGAGACCCAGTACTTC
TRBJ2-5 TRBV7-3 many - CASSLTPGRQETQYF TGTGCCAGCAGCTTAACTCCGGGACGGCAAGAGACCCAGTACTTC
TRBJ2-2 TRBV30 - - CAWTGFTGELFF TGTGCCTGGACAGGGTTCACCGGGGAGCTGTTTTTT
TRBJ2-1 TRBV19 many - CASSIGQDPFDEQFF TGTGCCAGTAGTATAGGGCAGGACCCCTTCGATGAGCAGTTCTTC
TRBJ2-1 TRBV6-2/TRBV6-3 many TRBD2 CASSPARYIAGGYNEQFF TGTGCCAGCAGTCCCGCCCGGTATATAGCGGGAGGGTACAATGAGCAGTTCTTC
TRBJ2-1 TRBV7-9 few TRBD2 CASSFTSGEWPEQFF TGTGCCAGCAGCTTTACTAGCGGGGAATGGCCTGAGCAGTTCTTC
TRBJ2-3 TRBV5-1 - - CASSVPGATGDTQYF TGCGCCAGCAGCGTCCCAGGGGCGACAGGAGATACGCAGTATTTT
TRBJ1-1 TRBV5-4 - TRBD1 CASSLGGTGVEAFF TGTGCCAGCAGCTTGGGAGGGACAGGGGTCGAAGCTTTCTTT
TRBJ2-2 TRBV24-1 many - CATSTIAGKGNTGELFF TGTGCCACCAGTACTATCGCAGGGAAGGGGAACACCGGGGAGCTGTTTTTT
TRBJ1-1 TRBV18 many TRBD1 CASSPMDGGQGRTEAFF TGTGCCAGCTCACCCATGGACGGGGGACAGGGGCGAACTGAAGCTTTCTTT
TRBJ1-2 TRBV18 - - CASSPSGGYGYTF TGTGCCAGCTCACCCTCCGGGGGTTATGGCTACACCTTC
TRBJ2-3 TRBV30 many - CAGTGTALTDTQYF TGTGCCGGTACCGGGACTGCCCTTACTGATACGCAGTATTTT
TRBJ1-1 TRBV7-9 few - CASMIGTNTEAFF TGTGCCAGCATGATCGGGACGAACACTGAAGCTTTCTTT
TRBJ1-2 TRBV4-1 many TRBD1 CASSAAASDRGYGYTF TGCGCCAGCAGCGCAGCCGCTTCGGACAGGGGCTATGGCTACACCTTC
TRBJ2-1 TRBV28 many TRBD1 CASSLTGTGREGEQFF TGTGCCAGCAGCTTAACCGGGACAGGGAGGGAAGGGGAGCAGTTCTTC
TRBJ2-6 TRBV7-9 few - CASRASSRLGANVLTF TGTGCCAGCAGAGCCTCTTCGAGGCTGGGGGCCAACGTCCTGACTTTC
TRBJ2-2 TRBV29-1 many - CSVGSGSNTGELFF TGCAGCGTTGGTTCAGGCAGTAACACCGGGGAGCTGTTTTTT
TRBJ2-2 TRBV7-2 many - CASSLDGSWNRGELFF TGTGCCAGCAGCTTAGATGGGAGTTGGAATAGAGGGGAGCTGTTTTTT
TRBJ1-2 TRBV30 - TRBD1 CAWSVGDSRGYTF TGTGCCTGGAGTGTTGGGGACAGTCGAGGCTACACCTTC
TRBJ2-7 TRBV18 - TRBD2 CASSPRGGWVDEQYF TGTGCCAGCTCACCGCGGGGGGGCTGGGTTGACGAGCAGTACTTC
TRBJ2-5 TRBV4-3 many - CASSQDFPPGRGETQYF TGCGCCAGCAGCCAAGATTTCCCGCCAGGGAGAGGGGAGACCCAGTACTTC
TRBJ2-7 TRBV10-3 medium-sized - CAISETGDGYEQYF TGTGCCATCAGTGAGACAGGAGATGGGTACGAGCAGTACTTC
TRBJ1-6 TRBV25-1 few - CASSDPQGLSNSPLHF TGTGCCAGCAGTGACCCACAGGGATTAAGTAACTCACCCCTCCACTTT
TRBJ2-6 TRBV5-6 - - CASSINSGANVLIF TGTGCCAGCAGTATAAACTCTGGGGCCAACGTCCTGATTTTC
TRBJ2-2 TRBV19 few - CASSIERGAAGELFF TGTGCCAGTAGTATTGAACGGGGAGCGGCCGGGGAGCTGTTTTTT
TRBJ1-6 TRBV2 few - CASLEQDQGGNSPLHF TGTGCCAGCTTAGAACAGGACCAGGGAGGTAATTCACCCCTCCACTTT
TRBJ2-2 TRBV20-1 few TRBD2 CSAGLPGGTGELFF TGCAGCGCCGGGCTTCCCGGGGGGACCGGGGAGCTGTTTTTT
TRBJ1-1 TRBV12-5 - - CASGLGINTEAFF TGTGCTAGTGGTTTGGGAATAAACACTGAAGCTTTCTTT
TRBJ2-3 TRBV19 many - CASSTGGDTQYF TGTGCCAGTAGCACCGGGGGAGATACGCAGTATTTT
TRBJ2-1 TRBV20-1 many - CSARVAREQFF TGCAGTGCTAGAGTAGCTCGTGAGCAGTTCTTC
TRBJ1-1 TRBV20-1 many - CSARDLRGGTEAFF TGCAGTGCTAGAGATCTTAGGGGCGGGACTGAAGCTTTCTTT
TRBJ2-7 TRBV2 many TRBD2 CASRPGLAGVSYEQYF TGTGCCAGCAGACCCGGACTAGCGGGGGTTTCCTACGAGCAGTACTTC
TRBJ2-3 TRBV12-3/TRBV12-4 - - CASSIWTASTDTQYF TGTGCCAGCAGTATATGGACAGCCAGCACAGATACGCAGTATTTT
TRBJ1-2 TRBV5-5 few - CASSPGLYGYTF TGTGCCAGCAGCCCGGGCCTCTATGGCTACACCTTC
TRBJ2-7 TRBV18 many TRBD1 CASSPEDRGEEQYF TGTGCCAGCTCACCAGAGGACAGGGGGGAAGAGCAGTACTTC
TRBJ2-1 TRBV2 many TRBD2 CATLAGSSYNEQFF TGTGCTACGCTAGCGGGGAGCTCCTACAATGAGCAGTTCTTC
TRBJ2-1 TRBV7-2 few TRBD2 CASSWGLAGGEQFF TGTGCCAGCAGCTGGGGACTAGCGGGAGGGGAGCAGTTCTTC
TRBJ2-5 TRBV6-6 many - CASSYSVGGQETQYF TGTGCCAGCAGTTACTCGGTCGGGGGCCAAGAGACCCAGTACTTC
TRBJ2-3 TRBV18 many TRBD1 CASSPGQGAELDTQYF TGTGCCAGCTCACCGGGACAGGGGGCAGAACTAGATACGCAGTATTTT
TRBJ2-1 TRBV10-1 many - CASSESRLYNEQFF TGCGCCAGCAGTGAGAGTCGCCTTTACAATGAGCAGTTCTTC
TRBJ2-3 TRBV29-1 once TRBD1 CSVRQGSTDTQYF TGCAGCGTAAGACAGGGGAGCACAGATACGCAGTATTTT
TRBJ1-1 TRBV5-1 many - CASSPQTNTEAFF TGCGCCAGCAGCCCTCAGACGAACACTGAAGCTTTCTTT
TRBJ2-6 TRBV7-9 many - CASSSQRANVLTF TGTGCCAGCAGCTCCCAGCGGGCCAACGTCCTGACTTTC
TRBJ2-2 TRBV15 many TRBD2 CATSRDLAGAEYGTGELFF TGTGCCACCAGCAGAGATTTAGCGGGAGCGGAGTACGGCACCGGGGAGCTGTTTTTT